This entry describes one TCR beta chain. Its specificity is not known. This CDR3 spans 16 amino acids. Between the trimmed V and J ends, which lost 11 bases and 0 bases, there was a span of 21 bases. Germline values: CDR1 WNHNN, CDR2 SYGVQD (reference sequence). This record belongs to a study of cytotoxic CD8 clonotypes in ibrutinib-treated CLL. Study-level background: Patients: over 9 relapsed/refractory, under 16 treatment-naive, roughly 18 IGHV unmutated. Sequenced samples delivered averages of 250,000 to 300,000 productive templates and 75,000 to 95,000 productive rearrangements. General study findings and limits: Baseline clonality, higher than in age-matched healthy donors, tracked circulating CD8+ T-cell counts. Sustained-remission and progressing patients diverged in sampling times.

The data were produced by immunoSEQ multiplex PCR, yet TCRdb's version contains in-frame clones alone and is incomplete. Of around 60,000 clones detected, 65% to 75% appear once; the ten largest clones hold around 45%. The chain combines TRBV10-1 with TRBJ2-3, with D possibly TRBD1 on 6 matching bases. The receptor comes from a human donor with chronic lymphocytic leukemia. This sample comprised PBMCs, obtained after 12 months of ibrutinib treatment. The CDR3 nucleotides are TGCGCCCAAAATTACAGGGAAGTGCCAAGCACAGATACGCAGTATTTT. Protein sequence: CAQNYREVPSTDTQYF.